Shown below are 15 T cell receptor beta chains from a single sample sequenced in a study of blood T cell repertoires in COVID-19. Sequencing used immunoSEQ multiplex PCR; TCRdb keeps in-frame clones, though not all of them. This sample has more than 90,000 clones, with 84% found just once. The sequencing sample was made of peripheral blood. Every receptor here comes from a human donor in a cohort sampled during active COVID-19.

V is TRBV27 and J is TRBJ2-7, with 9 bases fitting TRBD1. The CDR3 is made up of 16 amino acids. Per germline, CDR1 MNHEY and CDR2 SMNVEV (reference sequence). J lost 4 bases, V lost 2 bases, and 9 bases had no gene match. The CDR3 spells CASSLGPGQGKYEQYF. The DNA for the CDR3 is TGTGCCAGCAGTTTAGGTCCGGGACAGGGAAAATACGAGCAGTACTTC.

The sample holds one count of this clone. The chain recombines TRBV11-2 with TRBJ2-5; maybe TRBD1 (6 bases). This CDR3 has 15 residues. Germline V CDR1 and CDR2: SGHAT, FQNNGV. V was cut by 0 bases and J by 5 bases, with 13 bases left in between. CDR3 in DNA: TGTGCCAGCAGCTTAGATCGACAGGTTAGGGAGACCCAGTACTTC. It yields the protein CASSLDRQVRETQYF. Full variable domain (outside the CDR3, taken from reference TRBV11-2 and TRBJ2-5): EAGVAQSPRYKIIEKRQSVAFWCNPISGHATLYWYQQILGQGPKLLIQFQNNGVVDDSQLPKDRFSAERLKGVDSTLKIQPAKLEDSAVYLCASSLDRQVRETQYFGPGTRLLVL.

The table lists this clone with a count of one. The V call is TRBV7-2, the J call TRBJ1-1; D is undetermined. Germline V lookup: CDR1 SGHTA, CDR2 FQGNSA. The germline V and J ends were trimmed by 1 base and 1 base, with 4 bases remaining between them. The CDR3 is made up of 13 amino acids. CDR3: CASSLGRNTEAFF. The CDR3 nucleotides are TGTGCCAGCAGCTTAGGTAGGAACACTGAAGCTTTCTTT.

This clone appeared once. The CDR3 bases are TGTGCCAGCAGCTCGGACAGGCCTGGAAACACCATATATTTT. This translates into CASSSDRPGNTIYF. This chain links TRBV5-4 with TRBJ1-3, with 7 bases fitting TRBD1. J lost 2 bases, V lost 3 bases, and 2 bases had no gene match. Germline V CDR1 and CDR2: SGHNT, YYREEE (reference sequence). The CDR3 is made up of 14 amino acids.

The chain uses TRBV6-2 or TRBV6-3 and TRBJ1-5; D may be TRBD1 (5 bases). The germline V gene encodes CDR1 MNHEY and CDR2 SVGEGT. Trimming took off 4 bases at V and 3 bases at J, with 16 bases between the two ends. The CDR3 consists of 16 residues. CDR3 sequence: CASSWAQGPNNQPQHF. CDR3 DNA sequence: TGTGCCAGCAGTTGGGCGCAGGGCCCAAACAATCAGCCCCAGCATTTT.

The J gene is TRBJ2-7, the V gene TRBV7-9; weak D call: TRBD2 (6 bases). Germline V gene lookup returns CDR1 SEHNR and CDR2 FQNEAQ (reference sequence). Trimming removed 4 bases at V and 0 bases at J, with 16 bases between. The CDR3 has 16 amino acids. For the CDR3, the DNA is TGTGCCAGCAGCTCCAGAGAGACCGGGGGCTCCTACGAGCAGTACTTC. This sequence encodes CASSSRETGGSYEQYF.

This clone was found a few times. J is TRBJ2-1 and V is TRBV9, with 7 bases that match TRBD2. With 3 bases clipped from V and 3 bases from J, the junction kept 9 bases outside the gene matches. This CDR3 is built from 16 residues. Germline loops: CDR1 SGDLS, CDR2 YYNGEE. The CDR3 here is CASSASSGESYNEQFF. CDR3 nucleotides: TGTGCCAGCAGCGCATCTAGCGGAGAAAGCTACAATGAGCAGTTCTTC.

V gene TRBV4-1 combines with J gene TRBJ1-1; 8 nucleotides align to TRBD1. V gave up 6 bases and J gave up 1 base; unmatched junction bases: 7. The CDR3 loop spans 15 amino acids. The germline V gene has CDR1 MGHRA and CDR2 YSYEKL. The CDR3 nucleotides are TGCGCCAGCAGGGCAGGGGGCTTGGAGAACACTGAAGCTTTCTTT. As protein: CASRAGGLENTEAFF.

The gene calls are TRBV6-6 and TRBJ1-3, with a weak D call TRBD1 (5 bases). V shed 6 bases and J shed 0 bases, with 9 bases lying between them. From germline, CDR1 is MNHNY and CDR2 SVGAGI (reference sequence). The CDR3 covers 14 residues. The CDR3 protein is CASRGGSSGNTIYF. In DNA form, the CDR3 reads TGTGCCAGCAGGGGGGGAAGCTCTGGAAACACCATATATTTT.

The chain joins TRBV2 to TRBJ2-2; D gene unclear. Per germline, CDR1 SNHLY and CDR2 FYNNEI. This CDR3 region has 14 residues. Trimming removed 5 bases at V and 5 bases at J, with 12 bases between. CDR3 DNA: TGTGCCAGCAGTAAACAACTAAGTACCGGGGAGCTGTTTTTT. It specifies CASSKQLSTGELFF.

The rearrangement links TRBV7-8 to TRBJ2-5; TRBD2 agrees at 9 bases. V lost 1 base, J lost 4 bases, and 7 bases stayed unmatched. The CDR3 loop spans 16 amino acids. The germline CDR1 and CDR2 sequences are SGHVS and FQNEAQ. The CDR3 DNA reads TGTGCCAGCAGCTTAGGATATCTAGCGGGGAGAGAGACCCAGTACTTC. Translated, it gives CASSLGYLAGRETQYF.

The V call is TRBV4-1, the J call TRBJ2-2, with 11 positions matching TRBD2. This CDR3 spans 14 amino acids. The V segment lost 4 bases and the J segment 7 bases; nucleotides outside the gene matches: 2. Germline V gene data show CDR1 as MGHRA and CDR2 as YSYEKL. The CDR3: CASSLGTSGGELFF. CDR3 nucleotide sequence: TGCGCCAGCAGCCTCGGGACTAGCGGCGGGGAGCTGTTTTTT.

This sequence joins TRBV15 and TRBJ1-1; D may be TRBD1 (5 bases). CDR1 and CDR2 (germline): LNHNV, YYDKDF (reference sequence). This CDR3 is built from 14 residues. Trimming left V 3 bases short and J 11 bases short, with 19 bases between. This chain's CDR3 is CATSRHRDGGEAFF. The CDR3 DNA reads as TGTGCCACCAGCAGGCACCGGGACGGCGGGGAGGCTTTCTTT.

The CDR3 coding sequence is TGTGCCAGCAGCTTGTGGATGACAGGGGGCAGTGACGAGCAGTACTTC. It encodes CASSLWMTGGSDEQYF. The V call is TRBV5-6, the J call TRBJ2-7; 10 bases match TRBD1. This CDR3 is 16 amino acids long. The germline CDR1 and CDR2 sequences are SGHDT and YYEEEE. With V trimmed by 1 base and J by 5 bases, 9 bases remained unmatched.

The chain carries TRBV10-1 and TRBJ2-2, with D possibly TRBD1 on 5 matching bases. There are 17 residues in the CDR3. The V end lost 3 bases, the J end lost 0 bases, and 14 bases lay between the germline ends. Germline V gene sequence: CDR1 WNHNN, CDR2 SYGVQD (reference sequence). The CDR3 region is CASSDSVGRANTGELFF. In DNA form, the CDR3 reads TGCGCCAGCAGTGATTCCGTCGGCAGGGCGAACACCGGGGAGCTGTTTTTT.